This TCR beta chain was captured by sequencing in a study of T cell responses to AZD1222 COVID-19 vaccine. Study-level results: Reportedly, nearly half the spike-specific TCRs target unmutated variant regions.

Libraries were prepared by immunoSEQ multiplex PCR; TCRdb keeps only in-frame clonotypes and omits some of them. The repertoire holds 100,000 to 150,000 clones, with roughly 90% as singletons. The germline CDR1 and CDR2 sequences are MGHRA and YSYEKL. CDR3 size: 15 residues. The V gene lost 1 base and the J gene lost 4 bases, with 13 bases spanning the gap. A note on this clone: No antigen is known for it.

The J gene is TRBJ1-2, the V gene TRBV4-1; possibly TRBD1 for D (6 bases). The TCR comes from an adult in good health. Sample: peripheral blood, taken on day 0 of AZD1222 vaccination. Here the CDR3 DNA reads TGCGCCAGCAGCCAAGGCGGACAGTCCTTCTATGGCTACACCTTC. Its translation is CASSQGGQSFYGYTF.